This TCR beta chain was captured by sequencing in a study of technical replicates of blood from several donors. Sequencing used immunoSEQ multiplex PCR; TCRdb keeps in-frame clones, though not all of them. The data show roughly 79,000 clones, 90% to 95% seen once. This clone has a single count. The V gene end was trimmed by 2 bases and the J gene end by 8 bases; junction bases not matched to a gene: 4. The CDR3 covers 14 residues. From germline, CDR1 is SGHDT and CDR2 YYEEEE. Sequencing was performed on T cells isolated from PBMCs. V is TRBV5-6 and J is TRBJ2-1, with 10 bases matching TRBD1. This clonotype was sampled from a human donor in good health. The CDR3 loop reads CASSFGTGVDEQFF. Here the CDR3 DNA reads TGTGCCAGCAGCTTTGGGACAGGGGTGGATGAGCAGTTCTTC.